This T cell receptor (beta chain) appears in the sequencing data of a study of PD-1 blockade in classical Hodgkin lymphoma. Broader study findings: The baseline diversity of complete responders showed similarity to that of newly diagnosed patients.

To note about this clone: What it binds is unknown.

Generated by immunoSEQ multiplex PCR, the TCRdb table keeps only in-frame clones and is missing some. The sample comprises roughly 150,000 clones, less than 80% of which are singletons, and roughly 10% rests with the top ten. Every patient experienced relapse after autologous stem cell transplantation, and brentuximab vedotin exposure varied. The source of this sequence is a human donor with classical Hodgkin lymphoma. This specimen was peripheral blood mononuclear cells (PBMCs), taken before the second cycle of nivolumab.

CDR3 residues: CAWSVTADLEQYF. CDR3 nucleotide sequence: TGTGCCTGGAGTGTAACGGCGGACCTCGAGCAGTACTTC. The chain employs TRBV30 and TRBJ2-7; D not certain. This CDR3 is built from 13 residues. The germline V and J ends were trimmed by 0 bases and 6 bases, with 12 bases remaining between them. Looked up from germline, CDR1 is GTSNPN and CDR2 is SVGIG (reference sequence).